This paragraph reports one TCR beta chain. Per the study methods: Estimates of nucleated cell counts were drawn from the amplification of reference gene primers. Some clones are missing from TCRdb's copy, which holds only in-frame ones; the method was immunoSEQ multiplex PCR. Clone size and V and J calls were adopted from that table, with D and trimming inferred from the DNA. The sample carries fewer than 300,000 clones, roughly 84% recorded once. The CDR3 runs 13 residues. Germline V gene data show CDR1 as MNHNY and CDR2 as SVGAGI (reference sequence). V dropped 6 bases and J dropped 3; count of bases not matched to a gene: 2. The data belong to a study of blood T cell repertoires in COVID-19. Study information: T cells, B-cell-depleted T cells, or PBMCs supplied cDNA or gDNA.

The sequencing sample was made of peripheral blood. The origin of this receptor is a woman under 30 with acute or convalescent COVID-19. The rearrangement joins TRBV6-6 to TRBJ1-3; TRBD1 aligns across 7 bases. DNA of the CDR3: TGTGCCAGCAGCGGGACAGTTGGAAACACCATATATTTT. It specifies CASSGTVGNTIYF.